Below, 11 T cell receptor beta chains from the same sample are listed, as sequenced in a study of regulatory T cells in long-lasting Graves disease (dated by TCRdb to the early 2020s). Reading the label with the study, this specimen's time point is: persistent/refractory GD, antithyroid drugs over 5 years with positive TRAb. For both TCR sequencing and RNA sequencing, RNA was extracted from PBMCs in TRIzol. The receptor library was made with multiplex PCR. Instrument on record: Illumina HiSeq 4000. iRepertoire HTBI primers and Arm-PCR amplification of CDR3 regions were used to construct TCR beta libraries. The public reads were reanalyzed by TCRdb: fastp trimming at Q25, MiXCR alignment, in-frame beta chains only. Rows matching on CDR3 protein sequence are summarized as one entry with the most common DNA and genes. This sample holds some 450,000 distinct CDR3 sequences; 20% to 25% were observed only once. About 26% of the sample is held by the ten biggest clonotypes.

The starting material was peripheral blood mononuclear cells (PBMCs), obtained when the disease was refractory, from a patient treated with antithyroid drugs. These receptors originate from a female donor with Graves disease.

The V and J genes are TRBV5-6 and TRBJ2-2; 9 bases match TRBD1. Trimming removed 4 bases from V and 0 bases from J; junction bases left unmatched: 10. The CDR3 spans 18 residues. Germline V gives CDR1 SGHDT, CDR2 YYEEEE. The CDR3 DNA follows: TGTGCCAGCAGCCGATGGACAGGGGTTATGGCGAACACCGGGGAGCTGTTTTTT. Translating it yields CASSRWTGVMANTGELFF.

The chain carries TRBV29-1 and TRBJ1-1; D is ambiguous. Germline V gene sequence: CDR1 SQVTM, CDR2 ANQGSEA. This CDR3 spans 13 amino acids. Between the trimmed V and J ends, which lost 4 bases and 0 bases, there was a span of 9 bases. The CDR3 sequence: CSVVLGMNTEAFF. The CDR3 DNA sequence: TGCAGCGTTGTTTTGGGCATGAACACTGAAGCTTTCTTT.

This clonotype was seen at least ten times. This rearrangement joins TRBV5-8 to TRBJ2-5; D may be TRBD1 or TRBD2 (5 bases each). The ends were cut back, 4 bases at V and 3 bases at J, with 13 bases in the middle. The CDR3 loop spans 14 amino acids. Germline V gene data show CDR1 as SGHTS and CDR2 as YDEGEE. The CDR3 region has the DNA TGTGCCAGCAGCGCGCAGGGAGTGGAAGAGACCCAGTACTTC. This codes for CASSAQGVEETQYF. Supplemented by reference TRBV5-8 and TRBJ2-5, the full variable domain reads EAGVTQSPTHLIKTRGQQATLRCSPISGHTSVYWYQQALGLGLQFLLWYDEGEERNRGNFPPRFSGRQFPNYSSELNVNALELEDSALYLCASSAQGVEETQYFGPGTRLLVL.

The rearrangement links TRBV7-9 to TRBJ2-5, with D possibly being TRBD2 (5 bases). V was clipped by 5 bases and J by 3 bases, with 16 bases between them. The CDR3 consists of 15 residues. Germline V gives CDR1 SEHNR, CDR2 FQNEAQ (reference sequence). The CDR3 protein is CASSIIEGPEETQYF. The CDR3 bases are TGTGCCAGCAGCATCATAGAGGGCCCGGAAGAGACCCAGTACTTC. Variable domain in full (rest from reference TRBV7-9 and TRBJ2-5): DTGVSQNPRHKITKRGQNVTFRCDPISEHNRLYWYRQTLGQGPEFLTYFQNEAQLEKSRLLSDRFSAERPKGSFSTLEIQRTEQGDSAMYLCASSIIEGPEETQYFGPGTRLLVL.

This chain links TRBV28 with TRBJ2-2; TRBD2 aligns across 12 bases. Germline trimming cut 5 bases from V and 1 base from J; bases unmatched to any gene: 5. The CDR3 sequence is 17 residues long. Germline V CDR1 and CDR2: MDHEN, SYDVKM. CDR3 amino acids: CASSLRTSGENTGELFF. In DNA, the CDR3 is TGTGCCAGCAGTCTCCGGACTAGCGGGGAGAACACCGGGGAGCTGTTTTTT.

J is TRBJ1-6 and V is TRBV5-1; D may be TRBD1 (6 bases). Trimming cost V 2 bases and J 9 bases, with 12 bases left between them. The CDR3 contains 14 residues. Germline V CDR1 and CDR2: SGHRS, YFSETQ. The CDR3 DNA reads TGCGCCAGCAGCTTAGGGGGGCGAAGTTCACCCCTCCACTTT. As protein: CASSLGGRSSPLHF.

The table lists this clonotype with many counts. The rearrangement links TRBV20-1 to TRBJ1-6; D is uncertain. The CDR3 is 13 residues long. The ends were cut back, 6 bases at V and 6 bases at J, with 12 bases in the middle. Looked up from germline, CDR1 is DFQATT and CDR2 is SNEGSKA (reference sequence). CDR3 DNA: TGCAGTGCCCCCCGGACGACTAATTCACCCCTCCACTTT. It is translated as CSAPRTTNSPLHF.

This chain links TRBV20-1 with TRBJ2-3; 11 bases match TRBD2. The trim removed 5 bases at V and 5 bases at J, leaving 6 bases unmatched. The germline V gene encodes CDR1 DFQATT and CDR2 SNEGSKA (reference sequence). CDR3 length: 14 amino acids. The CDR3 loop is CSAPPGLAVDTQYF. CDR3 in DNA: TGCAGTGCTCCGCCGGGACTAGCGGTAGATACGCAGTATTTT.

This clonotype has a handful of counts. The gene calls are TRBV4-1 and TRBJ2-6; D unresolved. From germline, CDR1 is MGHRA and CDR2 YSYEKL. Trimming took 4 bases from V and 4 from J, leaving 5 bases between them. This CDR3 contains 13 residues. The CDR3 sequence: CASSPIGANVLTF. Here the CDR3 DNA reads TGCGCCAGCAGCCCCATCGGGGCCAACGTCCTGACTTTC.

This chain links TRBV12-3 or TRBV12-4 with TRBJ2-7, with 7 bases fitting TRBD2. Trimming removed 3 bases from V and 3 bases from J; junction bases left unmatched: 14. The CDR3 contains 17 residues. The CDR3 bases are TGTGCCAGCAGTTTCCGGGTTTGGGGGGGGGGGGACTACGAGCAGTACTTC. This encodes CASSFRVWGGGDYEQYF.

In this sample, this clonotype turned up a few times. This chain connects TRBV6-1 to TRBJ1-5, with TRBD1 as a possible D gene (5 bases). Trimming took 2 bases from V and 7 from J, leaving 9 bases between them. The germline gives CDR1 MNHNS, CDR2 SASEGT. CDR3 size: 13 residues. The CDR3 DNA follows: TGTGCCAGCAGTGAAAAAGGGGAGCAGCCCCAGCATTTT. Encoded protein: CASSEKGEQPQHF.